The entry that follows covers one TCR beta chain sequence. Sequencing was performed with immunoSEQ multiplex PCR; in TCRdb, only in-frame clones are kept and a portion is missing. The data show some 70,000 clones, with 85% to 95% seen just once and approximately 2.1% held by the top ten. This entry comes from a study of T cell changes during pregnancy in multiple sclerosis. Trimming at V came to 4 bases and at J to 4 bases, leaving 9 bases not matched to a gene. The V gene's germline CDR1 is LGHNA and CDR2 YSLEER. The CDR3 is made up of 15 amino acids. The receptor was derived from a female donor in good health, enrolled as a control in a pregnancy study. The gene calls are TRBV4-3 and TRBJ2-5; 7 bases are a match to TRBD1. This material consisted of peripheral blood, taken in the second trimester of pregnancy. CDR3 residues: CASSLRQGVRETQYF. As DNA, the CDR3 is TGCGCCAGCAGCCTCCGACAGGGAGTGCGAGAGACCCAGTACTTC.